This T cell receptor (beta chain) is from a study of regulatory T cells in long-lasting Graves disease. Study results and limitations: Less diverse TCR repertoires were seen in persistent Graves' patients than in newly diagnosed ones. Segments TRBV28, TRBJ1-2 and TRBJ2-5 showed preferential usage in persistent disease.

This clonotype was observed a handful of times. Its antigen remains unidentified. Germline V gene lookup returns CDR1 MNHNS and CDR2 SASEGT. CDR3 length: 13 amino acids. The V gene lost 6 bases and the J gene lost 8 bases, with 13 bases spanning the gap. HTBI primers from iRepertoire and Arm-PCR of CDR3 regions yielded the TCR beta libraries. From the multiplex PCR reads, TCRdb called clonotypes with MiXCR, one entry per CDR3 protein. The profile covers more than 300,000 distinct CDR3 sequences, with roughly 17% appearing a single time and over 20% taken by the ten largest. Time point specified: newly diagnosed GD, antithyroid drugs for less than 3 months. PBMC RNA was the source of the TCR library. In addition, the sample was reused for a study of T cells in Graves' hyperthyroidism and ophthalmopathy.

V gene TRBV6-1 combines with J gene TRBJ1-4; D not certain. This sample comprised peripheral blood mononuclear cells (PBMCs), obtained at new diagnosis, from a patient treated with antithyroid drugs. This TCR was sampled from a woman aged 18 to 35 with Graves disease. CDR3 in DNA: TGTGCCAGCAGGACTAGCTTTGTGGAAAAACTGTTTTTT. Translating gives CASRTSFVEKLFF.